These 29 T cell receptor beta chains share one sample of origin, sequenced in a study of memory CD4+ T cells and cytomegalovirus serostatus. The assay was immunoSEQ multiplex PCR, and TCRdb's table has in-frame clones only and misses some. The sample lists about 75,000 clones, about 78% occurring once. Single viable CD3+CD4+CD8-CD45RO+ cells were sorted as the memory CD4+ T cells. The sequencing input was memory CD4+ T cells from blood. All receptors come from an adult in good health and CMV-seropositive.

The chain combines TRBV15 with TRBJ1-3; D ambiguous. V was cut by 0 bases and J by 0 bases, with 6 bases left in between. Germline V gene sequence: CDR1 LNHNV, CDR2 YYDKDF (reference sequence). The CDR3 has 15 residues. CDR3 in DNA: TGTGCCACCAGCAGAGACAGGCGCTCTGGAAACACCATATATTTT. Its translation is CATSRDRRSGNTIYF.

V usage is TRBV7-2 and J usage is TRBJ1-2; 8 bases are a match to TRBD1. With 5 bases clipped from V and 8 bases from J, the junction kept 7 bases outside the gene matches. Germline V CDR1 and CDR2: SGHTA, FQGNSA. The CDR3 is made up of 13 amino acids. DNA of the CDR3: TGTGCCAGCAGCCAGCAGGGGGCTGGAGGCTACACCTTC. It yields the protein CASSQQGAGGYTF.

This chain links TRBV11-3 with TRBJ2-3; D gene ambiguous. Trimming took 0 bases from V and 4 from J, leaving 5 bases between them. The CDR3 length is 13 residues. CDR1 is SGHNT, CDR2 YENEEA, per germline. CDR3 coding DNA: TGTGCCAGCAGCTTAGATCTGGCAGATACGCAGTATTTT. Translation: CASSLDLADTQYF.

This clone came up a few times. The chain combines TRBV28 with TRBJ1-1; 7 bases are a match to TRBD1. The trim removed 5 bases at V and 7 bases at J, leaving 4 bases unmatched. Germline-derived CDR1 and CDR2 are MDHEN and SYDVKM. The length of the CDR3 is 12 residues. The CDR3 nucleotides are TGTGCCAGCAGTCTGACAGGGCATGAAGCTTTCTTT. It is translated as CASSLTGHEAFF. Filled out from reference TRBV28 and TRBJ1-1, the complete variable domain reads DVKVTQSSRYLVKRTGEKVFLECVQDMDHENMFWYRQDPGLGLRLIYFSYDVKMKEKGDIPEGYSVSREKKERFSLILESASTNQTSMYLCASSLTGHEAFFGQGTRLTVV.

The V and J genes are TRBV19 and TRBJ2-2, with D perhaps matching TRBD1 (6 bases). CDR1 LNHDA and CDR2 SQIVND come from the germline V gene (reference sequence). V lost 5 bases and J 5 bases, leaving 30 bases between the germline ends. The CDR3 is made up of 20 amino acids. CDR3 DNA: TGTGCCAGTAGTCCCTATCTAAGTTACAGGGAAAGAAGGGTAACCGGGGAGCTGTTTTTT. Its translation: CASSPYLSYRERRVTGELFF.

The gene calls are TRBV30 and TRBJ1-2, with no clear D. The CDR3 is made up of 13 amino acids. Trimming cost V 8 bases and J 0 bases, with 13 bases left between them. Germline CDR1 reads GTSNPN; CDR2 reads SVGIG (reference sequence). The CDR3 loop reads CAAQDRSNYGYTF. The CDR3 bases are TGTGCCGCCCAGGACCGGTCTAACTATGGCTACACCTTC.

This clone came up many times. V usage is TRBV9 and J usage is TRBJ2-1; 8 positions agree with TRBD2. The CDR3 sequence is 13 residues long. V lost 3 bases and J lost 7; bases outside the gene matches: 3. CDR1 and CDR2 from the germline V gene are SGDLS and YYNGEE. CDR3 sequence reads: CASSDGRANEQFF. The CDR3 DNA is TGTGCCAGCAGCGACGGGAGGGCGAATGAGCAGTTCTTC.

A note on this clone: Distinct nucleotide sequences in the sample also encode this CDR3. The rearrangement uses TRBV5-1 and TRBJ1-1; D perhaps matches TRBD1 (5 bases). V lost 3 bases and J 2 bases, leaving 11 bases between the germline ends. This CDR3 region has 14 residues. Germline-derived CDR1 and CDR2 are SGHRS and YFSETQ. CDR3 amino acids: CASSSVGDNTEAFF. In DNA, the CDR3 is TGCGCCAGCAGCTCGGTAGGGGATAACACTGAAGCTTTCTTT.

This clone was detected once. The chain employs TRBV5-1 and TRBJ2-3; possibly TRBD2 for D (5 bases). Germline CDR1 reads SGHRS; CDR2 reads YFSETQ. CDR3 size: 12 residues. The V end was cut by 9 bases, the J end by 1 base, with 9 bases between. CDR3 region: CATSEGTDTQYF. The CDR3 DNA reads as TGCGCCACCTCGGAGGGCACAGATACGCAGTATTTT.

This clone was counted a few times. This chain joins TRBV11-2 and TRBJ1-4; D remains unclear. Trimming stripped 10 bases from V and 6 bases from J, with 15 bases between. The length of the CDR3 is 13 residues. CDR1 is SGHAT and CDR2 is FQNNGV in the germline V gene. CDR3 DNA sequence: TGTGCCACCACTCGAGGGCAGGATGAAAAACTGTTTTTT. Amino acid sequence: CATTRGQDEKLFF.

This chain links TRBV14 with TRBJ1-1, with D unresolved. The CDR3 has 17 residues. Germline loops: CDR1 SGHDN, CDR2 FVKESK. The V gene lost 2 bases and the J gene lost 0 bases, with 16 bases spanning the gap. CDR3 nucleotide sequence: TGTGCCAGCAGCCAAAGGTTGTTTACTGGGATGAACACTGAAGCTTTCTTT. It specifies CASSQRLFTGMNTEAFF. Complete variable domain (other parts from reference TRBV14 and TRBJ1-1): EAGVTQFPSHSVIEKGQTVTLRCDPISGHDNLYWYRRVMGKEIKFLLHFVKESKQDESGMPNNRFLAERTGGTYSTLKVQPAELEDSGVYFCASSQRLFTGMNTEAFFGQGTRLTVV.

The J gene is TRBJ2-1, the V gene TRBV18; D is perhaps TRBD1 (5 bases). The germline CDR1 and CDR2 sequences are KGHSH and LQKENI. This CDR3 is 15 amino acids long. V was shortened by 2 bases and J by 0 bases, with 8 bases between the two germline ends. The CDR3 sequence: CASSPRGHSYNEQFF. The CDR3 nucleotides read TGTGCCAGCTCACCAAGAGGACACTCCTACAATGAGCAGTTCTTC.

This chain links TRBV19 with TRBJ2-5; D is ambiguous. CDR3 size: 15 residues. V was cut by 3 bases and J by 4 bases, with 15 bases left in between. In germline, CDR1 is LNHDA, CDR2 SQIVND (reference sequence). CDR3: CASSMSEGAGETQYF. The CDR3 coding sequence is TGTGCCAGTAGTATGTCGGAAGGAGCTGGAGAGACCCAGTACTTC.

V usage is TRBV11-3 and J usage is TRBJ1-3; tentatively, D is TRBD1 (5 bases). This CDR3 comprises 14 residues. Trimming pared 5 bases from V and 2 bases from J, leaving 10 bases between. Germline CDR1 and CDR2: SGHNT and YENEEA. This CDR3 is CASSGPTAGNTIYF. CDR3 sequence (DNA): TGTGCCAGCAGCGGTCCGACAGCTGGAAACACCATATATTTT.

The rearrangement joins TRBV6-1 to TRBJ1-3; D might be TRBD1 (5 bases). CDR1 MNHNS and CDR2 SASEGT come from the germline V gene. Trimming cost V 2 bases and J 7 bases, with 18 bases left between them. The CDR3 is made up of 16 amino acids. CDR3 nucleotide sequence: TGTGCCAGCAGTGAAATCGGGGCGATCATGGGGAACACCATATATTTT. This translates into CASSEIGAIMGNTIYF.

The chain uses TRBV5-4 and TRBJ1-1, with D unclear. Germline V gene lookup returns CDR1 SGHNT and CDR2 YYREEE (reference sequence). This CDR3 is built from 15 residues. Trimming stripped 0 bases from V and 4 bases from J, with 13 bases between. CDR3 sequence: CASSLDVGRVTEAFF. CDR3 DNA: TGTGCCAGCAGCTTGGATGTAGGGCGGGTCACTGAAGCTTTCTTT.

The chain recombines TRBV11-3 with TRBJ1-1, with D perhaps matching TRBD1 (6 bases). Germline V gene sequence: CDR1 SGHNT, CDR2 YENEEA. Trimming took 5 bases from V and 1 from J, leaving 20 bases between them. This CDR3 has 17 residues. CDR3 loop: CASSLTGPVFPNTEAFF. For the CDR3, the DNA is TGTGCCAGCAGCCTTACAGGGCCCGTTTTTCCGAACACTGAAGCTTTCTTT.

This chain joins TRBV19 and TRBJ2-1; TRBD2 is a possible D gene (6 bases). Germline CDR1 and CDR2: LNHDA and SQIVND (reference sequence). V lost 6 bases and J 0 bases, leaving 27 bases between the germline ends. CDR3 length: 20 residues. CDR3 DNA: TGTGCCAGTAGCCGACTAGACCCGGTGAGGGGCCAGAGCTCCTACAATGAGCAGTTCTTC. The encoded protein is CASSRLDPVRGQSSYNEQFF. Full variable domain (remainder filled in from reference TRBV19 and TRBJ2-1): DGGITQSPKYLFRKEGQNVTLSCEQNLNHDAMYWYRQDPGQGLRLIYYSQIVNDFQKGDIAEGYSVSREKKESFPLTVTSAQKNPTAFYLCASSRLDPVRGQSSYNEQFFGPGTRLTVL.

The chain couples TRBV4-3 to TRBJ1-4; 7 bases fit TRBD1. The CDR3 has 15 amino acids. The ends lost 4 bases at V and 3 bases at J; junction bases unmatched: 5. Germline V gives CDR1 LGHNA, CDR2 YSLEER. CDR3 in DNA: TGCGCCAGCAGCCGCAGGGGGGAGCCTAATGAAAAACTGTTTTTT. This encodes CASSRRGEPNEKLFF.

This clone was picked up one time. This chain links TRBV11-3 with TRBJ2-1; the D gene is possibly TRBD1 (6 bases). The germline V and J ends were trimmed by 1 base and 6 bases, with 7 bases remaining between them. The CDR3 loop spans 13 amino acids. Looked up from germline, CDR1 is SGHNT and CDR2 is YENEEA. CDR3 in DNA: TGTGCCAGCAGCTTAGGGGGGCCCAATGAGCAGTTCTTC. It encodes CASSLGGPNEQFF.

The gene calls are TRBV2 and TRBJ1-5; D call uncertain. The CDR3 sequence is 13 residues long. V was trimmed by 6 bases and J by 3 bases, leaving 9 bases between them. From germline, CDR1 is SNHLY and CDR2 FYNNEI. CDR3: CASRGDLNQPQHF. CDR3 nucleotides: TGTGCCAGCAGGGGCGACCTCAATCAGCCCCAGCATTTT. The full variable domain, its missing parts supplied by reference TRBV2 and TRBJ1-5, is EPEVTQTPSHQVTQMGQEVILRCVPISNHLYFYWYRQILGQKVEFLVSFYNNEISEKSEIFDDQFSVERPDGSNFTLKIRSTKLEDSAMYFCASRGDLNQPQHFGDGTRLSIL.

The rearrangement joins TRBV5-1 to TRBJ2-3; 11 bases are a match to TRBD2. In germline, CDR1 is SGHRS, CDR2 YFSETQ. This CDR3 is 17 amino acids long. V was pared by 4 bases and J by 2 bases, with 9 bases of the junction left unmatched. The CDR3 protein is CASSQGGSGGATDTQYF. CDR3 nucleotide sequence: TGCGCCAGCAGCCAGGGTGGTAGCGGGGGGGCCACAGATACGCAGTATTTT.

The V call is TRBV28, the J call TRBJ2-1; 13 nucleotides line up with TRBD2. Germline CDR1 reads MDHEN; CDR2 reads SYDVKM. The CDR3 length is 18 residues. The J segment lost 4 bases and the V segment lost 5 bases, leaving 11 bases of the junction unmatched. For the CDR3, the DNA is TGTGCCAGCAGTCAGGGACTAGCGGGGCCCCGCCCGTACAATGAGCAGTTCTTC. Translated: CASSQGLAGPRPYNEQFF.

V usage is TRBV10-2 and J usage is TRBJ2-7; a weak D match, TRBD2 (5 bases). The CDR3 runs to 15 residues. Trimming took 3 bases from V and 0 from J, leaving 12 bases between them. In germline, CDR1 is WSHSY, CDR2 SAAADI. CDR3 sequence (DNA): TGCGCCAGCAGTGACCCGGGAACTACCTCCTACGAGCAGTACTTC. This encodes CASSDPGTTSYEQYF.

The gene calls are TRBV2 and TRBJ1-5, with D possibly being TRBD1 (6 bases). V dropped 6 bases and J dropped 6 bases, with 21 bases sitting between them. Germline V CDR1 and CDR2: SNHLY, FYNNEI. The CDR3 loop spans 16 amino acids. CDR3 region: CASRGAPRGAGQPQHF. DNA of the CDR3: TGTGCCAGCAGAGGCGCCCCACGGGGGGCGGGTCAGCCCCAGCATTTT.

The chain carries TRBV6-5 and TRBJ1-3, with D unclear. There are 16 residues in the CDR3. CDR1 MNHEY and CDR2 SVGAGI come from the germline V gene. Trimming stripped 4 bases from V and 0 bases from J, with 13 bases between. Written as DNA, the CDR3 is TGTGCCAGCAGTTCGTACCATACTAGCTCTGGAAACACCATATATTTT. Residues: CASSSYHTSSGNTIYF.

This chain links TRBV19 with TRBJ1-1, with D unclear. The CDR3 runs to 12 residues. V lost 5 bases, J lost 10 bases, and 14 bases lay in between. The germline gives CDR1 LNHDA, CDR2 SQIVND (reference sequence). CDR3 coding DNA: TGTGCCAGTAGTTCGTGGATGCAGAGAGCTTTCTTT. Translated, it gives CASSSWMQRAFF. The full variable domain, in which reference TRBV19 and TRBJ1-1 provide the parts outside the CDR3, is DGGITQSPKYLFRKEGQNVTLSCEQNLNHDAMYWYRQDPGQGLRLIYYSQIVNDFQKGDIAEGYSVSREKKESFPLTVTSAQKNPTAFYLCASSSWMQRAFFGQGTRLTVV.

In this sample, this clone turned up once. J is TRBJ1-3 and V is TRBV5-1; D gene ambiguous. V shed 0 bases and J shed 3 bases, with 13 bases lying between them. Germline lookup yields CDR1 SGHRS and CDR2 YFSETQ. The CDR3 is made up of 16 amino acids. The CDR3 loop reads CASSLAGPAGGNTIYF. The DNA for the CDR3 is TGCGCCAGCAGCTTGGCCGGTCCGGCGGGTGGAAACACCATATATTTT.

The chain is built from TRBV4-1 and TRBJ1-4; D is perhaps TRBD1 (5 bases). The CDR3 totals 15 residues. Germline V gene sequence: CDR1 MGHRA, CDR2 YSYEKL. V was clipped by 4 bases and J by 8 bases, with 17 bases between them. The CDR3 coding sequence is TGCGCCAGCAGCCGGACGGGGCTCTCGGGGGAAAAACTGTTTTTT. Protein: CASSRTGLSGEKLFF.